This TCR beta chain was identified in a study of cytomegalovirus exposure and HLA in healthy donors (dated by TCRdb to between 2016 and 2019). For context, the study as a whole: According to a later analysis, the approximately 130 validation repertoires were produced on the same platform as the 600 to 850 repertoires of the first cohort. Along with the approximately 670-subject first cohort, a separate validation cohort of approximately 110 different subjects was used. The aim of the study was to test whether cataloging public T cell receptors could identify signatures of past pathogen exposure. The study combined high-throughput TCR immunosequencing, statistical association of individual TCRs with disease status, and machine learning to predict cytomegalovirus infection status.

V gives up 4 bases and J gives up 2 bases, and the segment between their germline ends measures 7 bases. CDR3 length: 13 amino acids, cysteine to phenylalanine. Of all the DNA, just the CDR3 is kept, 39 bases in frame from base 1. The germline V gene encodes CDR1 SGHDN and CDR2 FVKESK. The donors belonged to the validation cohort of around 120 subjects, which was separate from the approximately 680-subject first cohort. The library came from the immunoSEQ multiplex PCR assay. As for the authors' bioinformatics: A statistical classification framework was developed to diagnose cytomegalovirus status using the catalog of TCR beta chain sequences. In TCRdb, the immuneACCESS table is reduced to in-frame sequences with V and J assigned. These tables do not hold every clone; where another copy was compared, an unresolved V gene accounts for under half, and the others remain unexplained. V, J and clone size reflect that table, while D and trimming were determined from the DNA. The sample table records 130,000 to 150,000 clones; approximately 87% of these occur just once. The ten largest clones add up to less than 3.5% of the sample.

Details on this clone: The target of this receptor is not known. No qualities accompany the bases; no much larger clone lies one base away.

Overall results and qualifications from the work: A later analysis lacked HLA typing for the validation cohort, so it scored co-occurrence in that cohort across all 110 or so repertoires. A later analysis found that TCRs clustered in the first cohort also tended to co-occur in the 120 validation repertoires, with 94% of cluster scores above 0. It was suggested by the authors that the approach could potentially be generalized to other disease states and immunological phenotypes. A few of the identified cytomegalovirus-associated TCR beta chains were confirmed in vitro to be specific for cytomegalovirus antigens. In both the original and validation cohorts, the classifier was reported to diagnose cytomegalovirus status with high specificity and sensitivity. In the study, about 150 TCR beta chains were listed as associated with cytomegalovirus. Most TCR sequences were observed very rarely across donors, whereas some public TCRs were present in many individuals.

This TCR was recovered from a man younger than 35 in good health and CMV-seronegative. The V and J genes are TRBV14 and TRBJ2-3; no D segment can be confidently identified. The material sequenced was PBMCs. The CDR3 amino acid sequence is: CASSLAPTDTQYF. The DNA sequence follows: TGTGCCAGCAGCCTAGCCCCCACAGATACGCAGTATTTT.